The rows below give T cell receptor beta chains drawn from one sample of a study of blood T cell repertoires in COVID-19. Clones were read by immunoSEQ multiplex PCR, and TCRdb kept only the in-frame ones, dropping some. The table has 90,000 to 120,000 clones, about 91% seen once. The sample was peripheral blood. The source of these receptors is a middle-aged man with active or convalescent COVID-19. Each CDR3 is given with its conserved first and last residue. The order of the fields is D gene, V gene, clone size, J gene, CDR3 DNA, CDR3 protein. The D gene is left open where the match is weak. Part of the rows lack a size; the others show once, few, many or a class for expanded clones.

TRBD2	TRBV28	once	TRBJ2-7	TGTGCCAGCAGTTTACCCGGACTAGCGGGAGCCACACAGTACTTC	CASSLPGLAGATQYF
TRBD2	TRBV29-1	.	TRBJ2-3	TGCAGCGTTACGACTAGCGGGACCTACACAGATACGCAGTATTTT	CSVTTSGTYTDTQYF
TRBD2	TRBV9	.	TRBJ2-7	TGTGCCAGCAGCGTAAGTGTACTAGCGGGAGACGAGCAGTACTTC	CASSVSVLAGDEQYF
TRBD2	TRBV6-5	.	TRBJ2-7	TGTGCCAGCTGGTTAGCGGGAGCTTACGAGCAGTACTTC	CASWLAGAYEQYF
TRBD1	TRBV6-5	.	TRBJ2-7	TGTGCCAGCCAGGGACAGGCAAACTCCTACGAGCAGTACTTC	CASQGQANSYEQYF
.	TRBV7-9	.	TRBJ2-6	TGTGCCAGCAGCTTATGGCAGGGACTCCCTGGGGCCAACGTCCTGACTTTC	CASSLWQGLPGANVLTF
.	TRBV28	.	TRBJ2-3	TGTGCCAGCAGTTTAGACGCGGAAAGCACAGATACGCAGTATTTT	CASSLDAESTDTQYF
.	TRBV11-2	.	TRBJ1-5	TGTGCCAGCAGCTTAGGGCCCATAAATCAGCCCCAGCATTTT	CASSLGPINQPQHF
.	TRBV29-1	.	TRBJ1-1	TGCAGCGTTGAGGCAGGGGCAGGATGGACTGAAGCTTTCTTT	CSVEAGAGWTEAFF
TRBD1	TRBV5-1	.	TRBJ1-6	TGCGCCAGCAGCCGGGGACAGGTTACTTATAATTCACCCCTCCACTTT	CASSRGQVTYNSPLHF
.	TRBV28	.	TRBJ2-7	TGTGCCAGCAGGCGAGGGTACGAGCAGTACTTC	CASRRGYEQYF
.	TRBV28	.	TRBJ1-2	TGTGCCAGCAGTGGGGGAGGCTATGGCTACACCTTC	CASSGGGYGYTF
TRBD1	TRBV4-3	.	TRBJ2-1	TGCGCCAGCAGCCACGCCCCGGGACAGGGTAACAATGAGCAGTTCTTC	CASSHAPGQGNNEQFF
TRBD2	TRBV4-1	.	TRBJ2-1	TGCGCCAGCAGCCTCTATGCCGGGACTAGCGGGCCCAATGAGCAGTTCTTC	CASSLYAGTSGPNEQFF
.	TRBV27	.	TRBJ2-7	TGTGCCAGCAGTTTCTTAGCATTCCCTTACGAGCAGTACTTC	CASSFLAFPYEQYF
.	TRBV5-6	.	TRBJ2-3	TGTGCCAGCAGCTTGGCGGGCAGGGGATTCACAGATACGCAGTATTTT	CASSLAGRGFTDTQYF
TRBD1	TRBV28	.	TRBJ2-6	TGTGCCAGCAGTAGCACAGGGGATTTAACTGGGGCCAACGTCCTGACTTTC	CASSSTGDLTGANVLTF
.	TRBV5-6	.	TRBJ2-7	TGTGCCAGCAGCTTGGCTACCGCCTACGAGCAGTACTTC	CASSLATAYEQYF
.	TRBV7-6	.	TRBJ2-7	TGTGCCAGCAGAGCCGGGGAGGCGGGTACCTACGAGCAGTACTTC	CASRAGEAGTYEQYF
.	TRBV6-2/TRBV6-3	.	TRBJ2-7	TGTGCCAGCAGTTTCCAGGACTACGAGCAGTACTTC	CASSFQDYEQYF
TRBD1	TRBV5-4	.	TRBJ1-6	TGTGCCAGCAGTACACAGGGGTATTCACCCCTCCACTTT	CASSTQGYSPLHF
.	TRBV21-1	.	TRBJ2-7	TGTGCCAGCAGCAAGCAACTAGCGTCCTACGAGCAGTACTTC	CASSKQLASYEQYF
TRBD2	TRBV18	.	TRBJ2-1	TGTGCCAGCTCACCGGAGACTAGCGTGGTATATGAGCAGTTCTTC	CASSPETSVVYEQFF
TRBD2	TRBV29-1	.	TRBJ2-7	TGCAGCGTGGCCGGGACTAGCGGGAGGTACGAGCAGTACTTC	CSVAGTSGRYEQYF
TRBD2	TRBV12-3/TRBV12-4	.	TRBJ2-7	TGTGCCAGCGCGCCGGGGGGGATATACGAGCAGTACTTC	CASAPGGIYEQYF
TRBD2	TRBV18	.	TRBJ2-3	TGTGCCAGCTCACCCCTGACTAGCGGCGGCACAGATACGCAGTATTTT	CASSPLTSGGTDTQYF
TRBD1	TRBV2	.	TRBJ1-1	TGTGCCAGCAGGAGGGACAGGGGAGGGGGATTAAACGCTGAAGCTTTCTTT	CASRRDRGGGLNAEAFF
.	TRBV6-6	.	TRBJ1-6	TGTGCCAGCAGTTACTCGTTTGGGGGCGGTAATTCACCCCTCCACTTT	CASSYSFGGGNSPLHF
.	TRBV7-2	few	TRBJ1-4	TGTGCCAGCAGCCCGGACCTGGGAGCTGAAAAACTGTTTTTT	CASSPDLGAEKLFF
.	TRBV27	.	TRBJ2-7	TGTGCCAGCAGTGTGATACGACTAGAGGGGAAGGTCGAGCAGTACTTC	CASSVIRLEGKVEQYF
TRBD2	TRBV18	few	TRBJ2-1	TGTGCCAGCTCACCGATAGCGGGAGCGTCTGAGCAGTTCTTC	CASSPIAGASEQFF
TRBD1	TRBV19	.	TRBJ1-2	TGTGCCAGTAGTCAGACAGGGGACGTCTATGGCTACACCTTC	CASSQTGDVYGYTF
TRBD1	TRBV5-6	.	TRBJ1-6	TGTGCCAGCAGCTTGCGCCAGGGGGTCTCACCCCTCCACTTT	CASSLRQGVSPLHF
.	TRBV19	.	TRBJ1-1	TGTGCCAGTAGTATGGGGGGTTCCCTGAACACTGAAGCTTTCTTT	CASSMGGSLNTEAFF
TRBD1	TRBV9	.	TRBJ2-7	TGTGCCAGCAGCGCAGAAGGACAGGGGAGCTACGAGCAGTACTTC	CASSAEGQGSYEQYF
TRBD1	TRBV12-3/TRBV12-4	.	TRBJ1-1	TGTGCCAGCAGTTTAAGGGGGCGCACTGAAGCTTTCTTT	CASSLRGRTEAFF
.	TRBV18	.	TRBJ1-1	TGTGCCAGCTCACCAGTCAGGGATAACACTGAAGCTTTCTTT	CASSPVRDNTEAFF
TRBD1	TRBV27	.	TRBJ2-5	TGTGCCAGCATGGGGGCAGGGGGACAAGAGACCCAGTACTTC	CASMGAGGQETQYF
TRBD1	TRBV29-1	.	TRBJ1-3	TGCAGCGTTTTGGGACAGGGGGACACCATATATTTT	CSVLGQGDTIYF
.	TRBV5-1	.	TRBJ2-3	TGCGCCAGCCGGCGGGAAGATACAGATACGCAGTATTTT	CASRREDTDTQYF
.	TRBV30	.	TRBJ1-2	TGTGCCTGGAGAGGGGGATATGGCTACACCTTC	CAWRGGYGYTF
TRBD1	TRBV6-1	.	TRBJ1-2	TGTGCCAGCAGTGACGGACAGGGTTACGGCTACACCTTC	CASSDGQGYGYTF
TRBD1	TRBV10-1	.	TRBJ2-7	TGCGCCAGCAGTGATACAGGGGGCTCCTACGAGCAGTACTTC	CASSDTGGSYEQYF
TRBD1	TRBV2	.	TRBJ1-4	TGTGCCAGTGGGACAGGGGGGGAAAAACTGTTTTTT	CASGTGGEKLFF
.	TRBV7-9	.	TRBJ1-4	TGTGCCAGCAGCTCAGGACACTTGTTTGCAACTAATGAAAAACTGTTTTTT	CASSSGHLFATNEKLFF
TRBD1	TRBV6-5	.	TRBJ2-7	TGTGCCAGCACACGACAGGGGGGACACGAGCAGTACTTC	CASTRQGGHEQYF
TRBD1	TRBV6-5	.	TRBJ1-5	TGTGCCAGCAGTTGGGACAGGGCTGGCAATCAGCCCCAGCATTTT	CASSWDRAGNQPQHF
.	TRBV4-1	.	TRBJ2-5	TGCGCCAGCAGCCAAGCACAGGGCCAAGAGACCCAGTACTTC	CASSQAQGQETQYF
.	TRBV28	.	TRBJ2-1	TGTGCCAGCAGTTTCTTCCTAGCTAAGAGCTCCTACAATGAGCAGTTCTTC	CASSFFLAKSSYNEQFF
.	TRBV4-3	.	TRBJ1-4	TGCGCCAGCAGCCAAGTAGGGGCCGTAAATGAAAAACTGTTTTTT	CASSQVGAVNEKLFF
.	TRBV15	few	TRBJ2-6	TGTGCCACCAGAGGGGGAGGGTCTGGGGCCAACGTCCTGACTTTC	CATRGGGSGANVLTF
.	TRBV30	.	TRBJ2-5	TGTGCCTGGAGTCCCGCTAGCGAACCCCGAGGGGAGACCCAGTACTTC	CAWSPASEPRGETQYF
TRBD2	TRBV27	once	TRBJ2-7	TGTGCCAGCACGACCGGGACTAGCGGAACCTACGAGCAGTACTTC	CASTTGTSGTYEQYF